This note documents a single TCR beta chain sequence. Study processing details: Amplifying reference gene primers gave estimates of nucleated cell counts. Libraries were prepared by immunoSEQ multiplex PCR; TCRdb keeps only in-frame clonotypes and omits some of them. V and J calls plus clone size are reproduced from that table; the DNA served to infer D and trimming. The sample has about 300,000 clones; 85% to 90% are singletons. The data were taken from a study of blood T cell repertoires in COVID-19. Study summary: Sites in the United States, Italy and Spain provided acute and convalescent COVID-19 samples. T cells, B-cell-depleted T cells, or PBMCs supplied cDNA or gDNA.

V was pared by 5 bases and J by 6 bases, with 9 bases of the junction left unmatched. The CDR3 is 15 residues long. Germline CDR1 is SGHNT and CDR2 is YENEEA. Seattle participants joined during active infection and were tracked over time. This TCR came from a woman aged 30 to 39 with COVID-19, enrolled during active disease. The chain has TRBV11-3 and TRBJ1-4, with 7 bases aligning to TRBD1. The sample was peripheral blood. CDR3 DNA sequence: TGTGCCAGCAGCCGCGACGGGACAGAGCATGAAAAACTGTTTTTT. Its translation: CASSRDGTEHEKLFF.